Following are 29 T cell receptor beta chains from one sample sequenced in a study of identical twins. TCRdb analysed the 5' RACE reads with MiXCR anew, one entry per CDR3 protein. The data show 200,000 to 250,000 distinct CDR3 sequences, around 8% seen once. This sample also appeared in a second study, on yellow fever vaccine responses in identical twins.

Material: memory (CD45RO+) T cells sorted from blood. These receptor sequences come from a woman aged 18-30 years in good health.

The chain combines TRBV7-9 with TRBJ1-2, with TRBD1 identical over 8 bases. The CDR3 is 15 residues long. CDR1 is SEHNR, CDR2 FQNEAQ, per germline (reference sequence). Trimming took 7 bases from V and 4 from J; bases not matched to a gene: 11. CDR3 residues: CASTTMAGGPYGYTF. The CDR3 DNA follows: TGTGCCAGCACGACTATGGCAGGGGGCCCCTATGGCTACACCTTC. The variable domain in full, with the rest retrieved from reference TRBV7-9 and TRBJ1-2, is DTGVSQNPRHKITKRGQNVTFRCDPISEHNRLYWYRQTLGQGPEFLTYFQNEAQLEKSRLLSDRFSAERPKGSFSTLEIQRTEQGDSAMYLCASTTMAGGPYGYTFGSGTRLTVV.

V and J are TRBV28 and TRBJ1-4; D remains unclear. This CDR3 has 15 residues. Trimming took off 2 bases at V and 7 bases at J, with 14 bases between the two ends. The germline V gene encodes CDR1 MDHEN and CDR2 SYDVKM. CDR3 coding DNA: TGTGCCAGCAGTTTACCCTCGGTAAATTTTGAAAAACTGTTTTTT. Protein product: CASSLPSVNFEKLFF.

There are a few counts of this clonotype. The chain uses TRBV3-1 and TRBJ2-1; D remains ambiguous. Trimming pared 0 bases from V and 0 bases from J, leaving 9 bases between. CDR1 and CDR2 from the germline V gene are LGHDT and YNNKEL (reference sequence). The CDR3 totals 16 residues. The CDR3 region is CASSQERQISYNEQFF. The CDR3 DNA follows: TGTGCCAGCAGCCAAGAACGCCAGATCTCCTACAATGAGCAGTTCTTC.

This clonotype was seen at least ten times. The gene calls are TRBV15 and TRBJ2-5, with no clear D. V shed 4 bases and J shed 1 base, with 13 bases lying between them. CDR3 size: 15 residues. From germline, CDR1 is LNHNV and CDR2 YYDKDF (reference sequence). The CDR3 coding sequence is TGTGCCACCAGCAAGACGCGTCAGGCCCAAGAGACCCAGTACTTC. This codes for CATSKTRQAQETQYF. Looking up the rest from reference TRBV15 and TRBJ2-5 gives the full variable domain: DAMVIQNPRYQVTQFGKPVTLSCSQTLNHNVMYWYQQKSSQAPKLLFHYYDKDFNNEADTPDNFQSRRPNTSFCFLDIRSPGLGDTAMYLCATSKTRQAQETQYFGPGTRLLVL.

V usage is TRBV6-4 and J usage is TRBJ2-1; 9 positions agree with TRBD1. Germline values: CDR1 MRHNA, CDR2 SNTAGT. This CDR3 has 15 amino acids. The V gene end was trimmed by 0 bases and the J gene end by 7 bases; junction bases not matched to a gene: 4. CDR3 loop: CASSDSEDRGNEQFF. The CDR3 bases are TGTGCCAGCAGTGACTCGGAAGACAGGGGGAATGAGCAGTTCTTC.

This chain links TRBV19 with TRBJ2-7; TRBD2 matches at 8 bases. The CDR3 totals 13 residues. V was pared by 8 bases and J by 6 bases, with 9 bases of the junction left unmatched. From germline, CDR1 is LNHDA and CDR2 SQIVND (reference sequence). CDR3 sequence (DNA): TGTGCCAGTGCAGCGGGGGCTGGAGTCGAGCAGTACTTC. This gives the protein CASAAGAGVEQYF.

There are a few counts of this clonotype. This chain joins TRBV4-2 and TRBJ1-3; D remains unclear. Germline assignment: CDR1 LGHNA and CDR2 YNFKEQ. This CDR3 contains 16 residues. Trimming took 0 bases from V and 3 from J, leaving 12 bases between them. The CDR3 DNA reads TGTGCCAGCAGCCAAGAATCCAGGATCGGTGGAAACACCATATATTTT. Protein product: CASSQESRIGGNTIYF.

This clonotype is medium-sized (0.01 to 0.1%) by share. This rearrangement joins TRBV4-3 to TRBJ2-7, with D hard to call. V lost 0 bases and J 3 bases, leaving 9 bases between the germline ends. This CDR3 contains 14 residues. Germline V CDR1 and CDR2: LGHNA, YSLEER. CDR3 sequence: CASSQERLFYEQYF. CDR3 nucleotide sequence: TGCGCCAGCAGCCAAGAGCGTCTATTCTACGAGCAGTACTTC.

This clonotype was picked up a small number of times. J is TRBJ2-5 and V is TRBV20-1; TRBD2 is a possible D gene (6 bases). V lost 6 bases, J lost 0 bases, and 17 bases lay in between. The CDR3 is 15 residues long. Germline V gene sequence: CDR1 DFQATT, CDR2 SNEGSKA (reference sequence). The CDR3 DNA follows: TGCAGTGCCACAGCGGGCAGGCCGTACCAAGAGACCCAGTACTTC. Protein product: CSATAGRPYQETQYF.

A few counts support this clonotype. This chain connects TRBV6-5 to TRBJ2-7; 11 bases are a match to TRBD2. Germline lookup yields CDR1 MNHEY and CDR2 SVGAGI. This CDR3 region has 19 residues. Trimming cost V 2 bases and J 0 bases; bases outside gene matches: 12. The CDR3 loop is CASSYPLAGAAGNSYEQYF. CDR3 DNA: TGTGCCAGCAGTTACCCACTAGCGGGGGCCGCGGGGAACTCCTACGAGCAGTACTTC.

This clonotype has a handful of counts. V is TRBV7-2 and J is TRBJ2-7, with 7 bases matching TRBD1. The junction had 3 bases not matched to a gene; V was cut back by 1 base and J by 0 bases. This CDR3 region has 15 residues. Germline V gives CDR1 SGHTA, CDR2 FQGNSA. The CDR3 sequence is CASSLVGTDSYEQYF. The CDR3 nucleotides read TGTGCCAGCAGCTTAGTAGGGACAGACTCCTACGAGCAGTACTTC.

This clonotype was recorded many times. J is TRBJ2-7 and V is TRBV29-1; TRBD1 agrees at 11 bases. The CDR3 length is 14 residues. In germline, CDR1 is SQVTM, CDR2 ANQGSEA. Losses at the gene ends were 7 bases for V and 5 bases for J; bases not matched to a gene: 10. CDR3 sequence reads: CSAGGRTGGHEQYF. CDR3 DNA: TGCAGCGCCGGGGGCCGGACAGGGGGCCACGAGCAGTACTTC.

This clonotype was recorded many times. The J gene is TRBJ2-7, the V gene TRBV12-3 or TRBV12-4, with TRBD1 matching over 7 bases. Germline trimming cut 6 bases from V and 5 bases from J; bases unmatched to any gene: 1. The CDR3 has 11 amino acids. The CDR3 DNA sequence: TGTGCCAGCAGGACAGGGAACGAGCAGTACTTC. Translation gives CASRTGNEQYF.

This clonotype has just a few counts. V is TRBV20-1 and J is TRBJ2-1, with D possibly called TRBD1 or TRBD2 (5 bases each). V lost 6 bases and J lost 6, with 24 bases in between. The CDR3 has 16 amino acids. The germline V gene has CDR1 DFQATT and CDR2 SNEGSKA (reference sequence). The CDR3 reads CSADTGHLPGGNEQFF. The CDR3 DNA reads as TGCAGTGCCGATACCGGACACCTCCCCGGAGGCAATGAGCAGTTCTTC.

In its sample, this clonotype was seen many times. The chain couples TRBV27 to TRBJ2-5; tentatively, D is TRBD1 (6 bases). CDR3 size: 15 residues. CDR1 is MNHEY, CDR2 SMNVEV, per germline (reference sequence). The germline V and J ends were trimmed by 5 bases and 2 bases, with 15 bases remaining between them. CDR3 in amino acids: CASSQLRDKQETQYF. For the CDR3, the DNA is TGTGCCAGCAGTCAGCTTCGGGACAAACAAGAGACCCAGTACTTC.

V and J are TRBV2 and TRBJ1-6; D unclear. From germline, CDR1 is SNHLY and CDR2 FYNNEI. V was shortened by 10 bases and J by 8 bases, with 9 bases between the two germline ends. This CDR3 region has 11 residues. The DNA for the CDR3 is TGTGCCACTCGGCAGGATTCACCCCTCCACTTT. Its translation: CATRQDSPLHF. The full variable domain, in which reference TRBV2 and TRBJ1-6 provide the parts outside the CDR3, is EPEVTQTPSHQVTQMGQEVILRCVPISNHLYFYWYRQILGQKVEFLVSFYNNEISEKSEIFDDQFSVERPDGSNFTLKIRSTKLEDSAMYFCATRQDSPLHFGNGTRLTVT.

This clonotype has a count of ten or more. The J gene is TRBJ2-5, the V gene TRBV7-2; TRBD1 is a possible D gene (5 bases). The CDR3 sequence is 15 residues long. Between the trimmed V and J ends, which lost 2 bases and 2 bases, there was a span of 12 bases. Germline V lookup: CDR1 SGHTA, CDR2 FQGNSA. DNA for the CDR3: TGTGCCAGCAGCTTAATGCGACAGATACAAGAGACCCAGTACTTC. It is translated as CASSLMRQIQETQYF.

This CDR3 is CSVEERDEQYF. The CDR3 bases are TGCAGCGTTGAGGAACGGGACGAGCAGTACTTC. The chain couples TRBV29-1 to TRBJ2-7; D not resolved. V lost 3 bases to trimming and J lost 5 bases, with 8 bases between them. CDR1 SQVTM and CDR2 ANQGSEA come from the germline V gene. The CDR3 loop spans 11 amino acids.

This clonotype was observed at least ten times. The DNA of the CDR3 is TGCAGTCCTTTAGACAGGGGGCAAGTTAACTATGGCTACACCTTC. This sequence encodes CSPLDRGQVNYGYTF. V usage is TRBV20-1 and J usage is TRBJ1-2, with TRBD1 matching over 10 bases. J lost 1 base, V lost 8 bases, and 10 bases had no gene match. The germline V gene has CDR1 DFQATT and CDR2 SNEGSKA (reference sequence). The CDR3 runs 15 residues.

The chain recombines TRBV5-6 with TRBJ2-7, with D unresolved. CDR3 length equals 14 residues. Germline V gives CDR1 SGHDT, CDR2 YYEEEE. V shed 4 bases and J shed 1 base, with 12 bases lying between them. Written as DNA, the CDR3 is TGTGCCAGCAGCCCCCCTGCCGGGTCCTACGAGCAGTACTTC. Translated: CASSPPAGSYEQYF.

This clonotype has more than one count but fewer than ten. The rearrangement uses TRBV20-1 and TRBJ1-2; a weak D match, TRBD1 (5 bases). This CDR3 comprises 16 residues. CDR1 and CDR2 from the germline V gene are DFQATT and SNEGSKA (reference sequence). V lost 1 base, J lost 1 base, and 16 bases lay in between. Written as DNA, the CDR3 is TGCAGTGCTAGAGGGGGACCCTCGACAGTTAACTATGGCTACACCTTC. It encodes CSARGGPSTVNYGYTF.

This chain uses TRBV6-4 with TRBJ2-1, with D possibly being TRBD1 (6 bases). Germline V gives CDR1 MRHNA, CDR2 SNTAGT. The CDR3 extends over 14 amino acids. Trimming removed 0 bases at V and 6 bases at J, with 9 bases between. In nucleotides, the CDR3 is TGTGCCAGCAGTGACTCGGCAGGGGTCAATGAGCAGTTCTTC. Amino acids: CASSDSAGVNEQFF.

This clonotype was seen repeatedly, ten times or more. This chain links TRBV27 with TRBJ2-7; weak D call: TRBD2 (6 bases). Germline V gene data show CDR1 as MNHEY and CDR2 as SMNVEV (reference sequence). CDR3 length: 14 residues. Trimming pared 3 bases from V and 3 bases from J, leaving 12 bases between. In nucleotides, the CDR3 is TGTGCCAGCAGTTTTAAGGAGGGATTCTACGAGCAGTACTTC. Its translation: CASSFKEGFYEQYF.

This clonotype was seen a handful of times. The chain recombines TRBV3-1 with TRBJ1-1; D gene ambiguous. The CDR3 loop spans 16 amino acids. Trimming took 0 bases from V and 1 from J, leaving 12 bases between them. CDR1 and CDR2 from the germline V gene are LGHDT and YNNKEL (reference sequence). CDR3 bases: TGTGCCAGCAGCCAAGATTTGTTTCCGGAGAACACTGAAGCTTTCTTT. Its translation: CASSQDLFPENTEAFF.

Here the CDR3 DNA reads TGCAGTGCTAGAGACCCAGGGGAAACCTACTACGAGCAGTACTTC. Amino acids: CSARDPGETYYEQYF. The V and J genes are TRBV20-1 and TRBJ2-7, with D maybe TRBD1 (6 bases). The V and J ends lost 0 bases and 3 bases respectively, with 15 bases between them. The CDR3 runs to 15 residues. Germline CDR1 is DFQATT and CDR2 is SNEGSKA (reference sequence).

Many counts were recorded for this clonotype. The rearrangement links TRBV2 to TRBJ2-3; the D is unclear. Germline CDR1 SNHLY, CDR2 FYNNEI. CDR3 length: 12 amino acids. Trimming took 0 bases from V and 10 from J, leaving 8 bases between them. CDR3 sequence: CASSEAPSAQYF. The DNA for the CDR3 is TGTGCCAGCAGTGAAGCGCCATCGGCGCAGTATTTT.

CDR3 in amino acids: CASLEGNGYEQYF. DNA of the CDR3: TGTGCCAGCCTGGAGGGTAATGGCTACGAGCAGTACTTC. The rearrangement joins TRBV6-1 to TRBJ2-7; perhaps TRBD2 as D (6 bases). Germline CDR1 reads MNHNS; CDR2 reads SASEGT. The CDR3 has 13 amino acids. V was shortened by 8 bases and J by 3 bases, with 14 bases between the two germline ends.

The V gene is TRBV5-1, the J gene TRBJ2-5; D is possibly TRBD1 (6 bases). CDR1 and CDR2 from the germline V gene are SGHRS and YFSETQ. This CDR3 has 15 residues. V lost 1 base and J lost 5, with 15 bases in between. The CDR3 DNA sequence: TGCGCCAGCAGCTTGACAGGGCCGACGGGGGAGACCCAGTACTTC. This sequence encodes CASSLTGPTGETQYF.

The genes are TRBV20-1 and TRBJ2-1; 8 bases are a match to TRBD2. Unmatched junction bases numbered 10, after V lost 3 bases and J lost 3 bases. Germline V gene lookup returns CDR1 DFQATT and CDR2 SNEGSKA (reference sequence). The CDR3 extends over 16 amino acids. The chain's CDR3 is CSASSVAGGGYNEQFF. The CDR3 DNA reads TGCAGTGCTAGTTCTGTCGCGGGAGGTGGCTACAATGAGCAGTTCTTC.